Listed below are T cell receptor beta chains from one sample, sequenced in a study of blood T cell repertoires in COVID-19. Sequencing used immunoSEQ multiplex PCR; TCRdb keeps in-frame clones, though not all of them. This table has 200,000 to 250,000 clones, around 89% appearing once. The sample was PBMCs or T cells enriched from blood (not recorded which). The receptor source for this set is a woman under 40 who had recovered from COVID-19. The CDR3 runs from the conserved cysteine through the conserved F or W. Each record gives: J gene, D gene, clone size, V gene, CDR3 protein, CDR3 DNA. A D gene is named only where the DNA matches it firmly. Size is stated for part of the rows, as once, few or many counts, or as a class when the clone is expanded.

>TRBJ1-2|TRBD1|.|TRBV6-6
CASSMGQGSYGYTF
TGTGCCAGCAGCATGGGACAGGGGAGCTATGGCTACACCTTC
>TRBJ2-3|TRBD2|once|TRBV7-8
CASSLGFVGGTDTQYF
TGTGCCAGCAGCTTAGGCTTTGTGGGGGGGACAGATACGCAGTATTTT
>TRBJ2-7|TRBD2|.|TRBV3-1/TRBV3-2
CASSSPRTSGGYEQYF
TGTGCCAGCAGCTCTCCTCGGACTAGCGGGGGGTACGAGCAGTACTTC
>TRBJ1-2|.|.|TRBV3-1/TRBV3-2
CASSLWLGLPLYGYTF
TGTGCCAGCAGCCTTTGGCTCGGACTACCCCTCTATGGCTACACCTTC
>TRBJ1-2|TRBD1|.|TRBV6-5
CASSSPPLTGDYGYTF
TGTGCCAGCAGTTCCCCCCCCTTGACAGGGGACTATGGCTACACCTTC
>TRBJ1-2|.|.|TRBV9
CANNPTGPNYGYTF
TGTGCCAACAATCCCACAGGGCCTAACTATGGCTACACCTTC
>TRBJ2-5|TRBD2|.|TRBV9
CASSVGASGGKETQYF
TGTGCCAGCAGCGTAGGTGCTAGCGGGGGTAAAGAGACCCAGTACTTC
>TRBJ2-7|TRBD2|.|TRBV7-6
CASSSIAGGYEQYF
TGTGCCAGCAGCTCGATAGCGGGGGGGTACGAGCAGTACTTC
>TRBJ1-2|TRBD1|.|TRBV2
CASSDSTGGDYGYTF
TGTGCCAGCAGTGATAGCACAGGGGGCGATTATGGCTACACCTTC
>TRBJ2-3|.|.|TRBV4-3
CASSQVASGTDTQYF
TGCGCCAGCAGCCAAGTGGCTAGCGGCACAGATACGCAGTATTTT
>TRBJ1-2|TRBD1|few|TRBV2
CASSAGQGPYGYTF
TGTGCCAGCAGTGCGGGACAGGGGCCCTATGGCTACACCTTC
>TRBJ1-4|.|.|TRBV2
CASSEVNSEKLFF
TGTGCCAGCAGTGAGGTCAACAGTGAAAAACTGTTTTTT
>TRBJ2-7|.|few|TRBV6-2/TRBV6-3
CASSYNGVRWGTSSYEQYF
TGTGCCAGCAGTTACAACGGTGTCAGGTGGGGAACTAGCTCCTACGAGCAGTACTTC
>TRBJ1-4|.|.|TRBV2
CASREGTFGTKNEKLFF
TGTGCCAGCAGAGAGGGAACCTTTGGGACAAAGAATGAAAAACTGTTTTTT
>TRBJ2-5|.|few|TRBV4-2
CASSRRDTQETQYF
TGTGCCAGCAGCCGCCGGGACACTCAAGAGACCCAGTACTTC
>TRBJ2-2|.|.|TRBV7-2
CASRENRDGNTGELFF
TGTGCCAGCAGAGAAAACAGGGATGGGAACACCGGGGAGCTGTTTTTT
>TRBJ2-7|TRBD2|.|TRBV7-2
CASSLTSGGRRSSYEQYF
TGTGCCAGCAGCCTGACTAGCGGGGGGCGGCGAAGCTCCTACGAGCAGTACTTC
>TRBJ1-2|.|.|TRBV6-2/TRBV6-3
CASSYGGEEGYTF
TGTGCCAGCAGTTACGGAGGGGAGGAGGGCTACACCTTC
>TRBJ1-1|.|.|TRBV15
CATSGTEANLAFF
TGTGCCACCAGCGGCACCGAGGCCAACTTGGCTTTCTTT
>TRBJ1-1|.|.|TRBV9
CASSVFSIMNTEAFF
TGTGCCAGCAGCGTATTTAGCATAATGAACACTGAAGCTTTCTTT
>TRBJ2-1|TRBD2|.|TRBV7-3
CASSVGRGGANEQFF
TGTGCCAGCAGCGTAGGCCGCGGGGGGGCAAATGAGCAGTTCTTC
>TRBJ1-2|.|.|TRBV6-1
CASSDVHREVNYGYTF
TGTGCCAGCAGTGATGTACACAGGGAAGTTAACTATGGCTACACCTTC